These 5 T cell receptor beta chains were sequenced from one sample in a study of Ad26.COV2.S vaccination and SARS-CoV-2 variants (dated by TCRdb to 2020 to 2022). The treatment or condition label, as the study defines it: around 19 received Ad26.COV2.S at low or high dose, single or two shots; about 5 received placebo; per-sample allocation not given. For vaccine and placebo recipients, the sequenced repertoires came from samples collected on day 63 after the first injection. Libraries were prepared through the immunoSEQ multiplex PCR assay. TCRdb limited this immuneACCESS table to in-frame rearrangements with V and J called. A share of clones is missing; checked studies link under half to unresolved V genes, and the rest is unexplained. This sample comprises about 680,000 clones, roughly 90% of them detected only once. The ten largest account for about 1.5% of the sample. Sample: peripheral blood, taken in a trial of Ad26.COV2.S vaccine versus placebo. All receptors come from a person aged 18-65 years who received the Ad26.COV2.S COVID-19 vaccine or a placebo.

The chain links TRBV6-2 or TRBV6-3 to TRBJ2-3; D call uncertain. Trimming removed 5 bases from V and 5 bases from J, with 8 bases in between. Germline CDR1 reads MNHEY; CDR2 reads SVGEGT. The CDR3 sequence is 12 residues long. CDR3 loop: CASSQKRDTQYF. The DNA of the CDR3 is TGTGCCAGCAGTCAGAAGAGAGATACGCAGTATTTT.

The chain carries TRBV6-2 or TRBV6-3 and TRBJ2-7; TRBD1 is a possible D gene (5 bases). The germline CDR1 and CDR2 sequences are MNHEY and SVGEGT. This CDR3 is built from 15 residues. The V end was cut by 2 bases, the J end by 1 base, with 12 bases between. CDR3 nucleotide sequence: TGTGCCAGCAGTTACGGGGCCGAAGGGTCCTACGAGCAGTACTTC. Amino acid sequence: CASSYGAEGSYEQYF.

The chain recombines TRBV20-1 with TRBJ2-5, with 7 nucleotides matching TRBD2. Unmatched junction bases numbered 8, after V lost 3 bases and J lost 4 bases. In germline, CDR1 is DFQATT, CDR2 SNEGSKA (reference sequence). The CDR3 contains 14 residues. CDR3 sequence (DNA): TGCAGTGCTAGTCCTACCGGGAGGCCAGAGACCCAGTACTTC. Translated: CSASPTGRPETQYF.

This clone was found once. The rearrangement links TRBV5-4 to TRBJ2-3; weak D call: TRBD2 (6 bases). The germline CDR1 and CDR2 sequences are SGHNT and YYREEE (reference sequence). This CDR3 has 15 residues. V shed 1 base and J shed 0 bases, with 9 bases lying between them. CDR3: CASSLWLASTDTQYF. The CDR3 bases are TGTGCCAGCAGCTTGTGGCTAGCGAGCACAGATACGCAGTATTTT.

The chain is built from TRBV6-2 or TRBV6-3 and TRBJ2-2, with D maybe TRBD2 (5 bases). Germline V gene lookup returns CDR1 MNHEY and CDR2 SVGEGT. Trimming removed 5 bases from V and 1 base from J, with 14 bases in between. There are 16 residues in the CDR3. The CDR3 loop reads CASSPLGSGNTGELFF. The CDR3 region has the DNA TGTGCCAGCAGTCCACTAGGTAGTGGGAACACCGGGGAGCTGTTTTTT.